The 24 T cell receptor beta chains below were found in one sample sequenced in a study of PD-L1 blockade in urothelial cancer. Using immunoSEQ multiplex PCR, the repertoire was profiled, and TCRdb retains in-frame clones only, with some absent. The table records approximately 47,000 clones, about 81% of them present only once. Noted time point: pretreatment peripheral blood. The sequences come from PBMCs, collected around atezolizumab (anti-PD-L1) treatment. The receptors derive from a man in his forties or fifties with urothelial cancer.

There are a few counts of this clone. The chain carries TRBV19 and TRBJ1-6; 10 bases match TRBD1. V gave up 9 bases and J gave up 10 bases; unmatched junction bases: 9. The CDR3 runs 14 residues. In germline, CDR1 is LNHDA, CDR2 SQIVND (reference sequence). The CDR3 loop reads CASSMTGGLSPLHF. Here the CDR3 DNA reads TGTGCCAGCTCTATGACAGGGGGCTTGTCACCCCTCCACTTT.

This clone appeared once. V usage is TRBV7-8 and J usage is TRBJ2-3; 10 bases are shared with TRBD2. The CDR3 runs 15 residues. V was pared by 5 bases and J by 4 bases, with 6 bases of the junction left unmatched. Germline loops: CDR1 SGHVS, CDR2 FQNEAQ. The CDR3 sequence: CASSLSGTSADTQYF. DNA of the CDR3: TGTGCCAGCAGCCTGTCCGGGACTAGCGCAGATACGCAGTATTTT. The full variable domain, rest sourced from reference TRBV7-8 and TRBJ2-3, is GAGVSQSPRYKVAKRGQDVALRCDPISGHVSLFWYQQALGQGPEFLTYFQNEAQLDKSGLPSDRFFAERPEGSVSTLKIQRTQQEDSAVYLCASSLSGTSADTQYFGPGTRLTVL.

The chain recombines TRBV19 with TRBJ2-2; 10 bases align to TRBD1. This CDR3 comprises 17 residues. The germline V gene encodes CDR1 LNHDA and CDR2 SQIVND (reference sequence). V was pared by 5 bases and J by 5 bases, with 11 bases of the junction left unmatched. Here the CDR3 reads CASSFKTGQGITGELFF. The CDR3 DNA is TGTGCCAGTAGTTTTAAGACGGGACAGGGGATTACCGGGGAGCTGTTTTTT.

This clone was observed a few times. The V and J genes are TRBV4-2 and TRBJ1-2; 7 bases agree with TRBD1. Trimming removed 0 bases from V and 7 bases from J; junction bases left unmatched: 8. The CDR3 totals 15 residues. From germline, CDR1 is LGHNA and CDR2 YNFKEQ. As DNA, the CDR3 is TGTGCCAGCAGCCAAGATGGGTACAGGGGAGCTGGCTACACCTTC. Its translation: CASSQDGYRGAGYTF.

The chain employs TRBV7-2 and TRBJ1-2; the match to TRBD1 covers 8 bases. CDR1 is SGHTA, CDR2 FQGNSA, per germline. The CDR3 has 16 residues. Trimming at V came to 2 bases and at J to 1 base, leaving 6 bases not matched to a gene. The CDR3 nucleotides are TGTGCCAGCAGCTTACAACCAGGGGGCCTTAACTATGGCTACACCTTC. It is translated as CASSLQPGGLNYGYTF.

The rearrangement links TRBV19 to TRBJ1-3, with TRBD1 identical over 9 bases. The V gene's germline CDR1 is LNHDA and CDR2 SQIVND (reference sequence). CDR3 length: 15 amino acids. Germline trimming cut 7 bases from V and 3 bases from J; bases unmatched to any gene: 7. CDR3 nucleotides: TGTGCCAGTAACCCCGACAGGGGGTTTGGAAACACCATATATTTT. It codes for CASNPDRGFGNTIYF.

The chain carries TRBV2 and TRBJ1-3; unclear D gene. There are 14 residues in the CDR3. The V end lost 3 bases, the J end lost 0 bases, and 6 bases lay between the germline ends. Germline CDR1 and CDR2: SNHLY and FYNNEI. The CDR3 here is CASSDRNSGNTIYF. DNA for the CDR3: TGTGCCAGCAGTGACAGGAACTCTGGAAACACCATATATTTT. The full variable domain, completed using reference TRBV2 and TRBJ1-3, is EPEVTQTPSHQVTQMGQEVILRCVPISNHLYFYWYRQILGQKVEFLVSFYNNEISEKSEIFDDQFSVERPDGSNFTLKIRSTKLEDSAMYFCASSDRNSGNTIYFGEGSWLTVV.

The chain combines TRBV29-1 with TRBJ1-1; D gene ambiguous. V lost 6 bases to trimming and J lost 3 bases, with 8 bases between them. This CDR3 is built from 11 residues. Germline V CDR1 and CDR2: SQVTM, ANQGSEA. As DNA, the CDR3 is TGCAGCGTCGGCGGTTACACTGAAGCTTTCTTT. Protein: CSVGGYTEAFF.

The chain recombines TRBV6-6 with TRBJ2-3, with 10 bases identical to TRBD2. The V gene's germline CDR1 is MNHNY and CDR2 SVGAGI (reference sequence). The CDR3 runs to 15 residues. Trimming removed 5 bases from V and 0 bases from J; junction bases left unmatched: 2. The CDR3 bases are TGTGCCAGCAGTCCTAGCGGGAGAAGCACAGATACGCAGTATTTT. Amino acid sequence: CASSPSGRSTDTQYF.

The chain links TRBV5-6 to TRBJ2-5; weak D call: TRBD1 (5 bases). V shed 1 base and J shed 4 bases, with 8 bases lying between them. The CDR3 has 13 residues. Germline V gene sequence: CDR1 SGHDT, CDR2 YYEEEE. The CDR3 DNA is TGTGCCAGCAGCTTGAGTGGGGCAGAGACCCAGTACTTC. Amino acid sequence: CASSLSGAETQYF.

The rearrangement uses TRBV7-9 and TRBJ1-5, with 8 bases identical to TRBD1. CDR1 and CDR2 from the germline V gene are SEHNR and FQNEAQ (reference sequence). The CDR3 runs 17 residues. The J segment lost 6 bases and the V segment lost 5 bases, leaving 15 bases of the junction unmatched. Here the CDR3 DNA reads TGTGCCAGCAGCCCGGGGGGTGGGACAGGCGCCGGTCAGCCCCAGCATTTT. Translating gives CASSPGGGTGAGQPQHF.

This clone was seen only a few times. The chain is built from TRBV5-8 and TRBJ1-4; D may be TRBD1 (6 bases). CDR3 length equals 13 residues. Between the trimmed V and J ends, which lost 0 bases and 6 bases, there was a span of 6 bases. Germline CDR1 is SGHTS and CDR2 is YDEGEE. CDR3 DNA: TGTGCCAGCAGCTTGGACAGGGATGAAAAACTGTTTTTT. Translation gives CASSLDRDEKLFF. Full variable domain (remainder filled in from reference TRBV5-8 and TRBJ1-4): EAGVTQSPTHLIKTRGQQATLRCSPISGHTSVYWYQQALGLGLQFLLWYDEGEERNRGNFPPRFSGRQFPNYSSELNVNALELEDSALYLCASSLDRDEKLFFGSGTQLSVL.

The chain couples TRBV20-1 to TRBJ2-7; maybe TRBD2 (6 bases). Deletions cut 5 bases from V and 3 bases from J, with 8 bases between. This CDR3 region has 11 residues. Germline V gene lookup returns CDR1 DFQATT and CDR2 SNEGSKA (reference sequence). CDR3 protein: CSARTIYEQYV. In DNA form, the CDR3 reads TGCAGTGCTCGGACTATCTACGAGCAGTACGTC.

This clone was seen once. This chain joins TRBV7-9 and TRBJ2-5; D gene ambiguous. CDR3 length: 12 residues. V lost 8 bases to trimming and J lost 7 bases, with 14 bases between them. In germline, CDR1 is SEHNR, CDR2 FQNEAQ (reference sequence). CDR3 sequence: CASPDSSGTQYF. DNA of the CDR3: TGTGCCAGCCCCGATTCATCGGGGACCCAGTACTTC.

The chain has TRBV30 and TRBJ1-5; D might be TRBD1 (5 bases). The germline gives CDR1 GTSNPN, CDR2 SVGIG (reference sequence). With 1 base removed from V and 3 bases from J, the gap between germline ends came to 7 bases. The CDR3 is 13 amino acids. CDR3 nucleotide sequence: TGTGCCTGGAGTGCACAGGACAATCAGCCCCAGCATTTT. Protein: CAWSAQDNQPQHF.

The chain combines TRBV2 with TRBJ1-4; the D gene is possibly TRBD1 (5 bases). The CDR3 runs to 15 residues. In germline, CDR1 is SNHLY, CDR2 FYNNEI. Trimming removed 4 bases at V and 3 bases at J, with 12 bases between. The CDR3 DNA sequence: TGTGCCAGCAGTGGGAGAGGGACTTCTAATGAAAAACTGTTTTTT. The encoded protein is CASSGRGTSNEKLFF.

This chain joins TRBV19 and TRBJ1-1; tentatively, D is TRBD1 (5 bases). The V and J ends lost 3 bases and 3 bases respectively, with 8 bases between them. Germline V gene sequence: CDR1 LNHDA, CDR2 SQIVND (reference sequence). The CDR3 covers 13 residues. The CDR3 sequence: CASSMTVYTEAFF. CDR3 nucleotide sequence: TGTGCCAGTAGTATGACAGTTTACACTGAAGCTTTCTTT. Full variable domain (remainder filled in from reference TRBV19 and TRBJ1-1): DGGITQSPKYLFRKEGQNVTLSCEQNLNHDAMYWYRQDPGQGLRLIYYSQIVNDFQKGDIAEGYSVSREKKESFPLTVTSAQKNPTAFYLCASSMTVYTEAFFGQGTRLTVV.

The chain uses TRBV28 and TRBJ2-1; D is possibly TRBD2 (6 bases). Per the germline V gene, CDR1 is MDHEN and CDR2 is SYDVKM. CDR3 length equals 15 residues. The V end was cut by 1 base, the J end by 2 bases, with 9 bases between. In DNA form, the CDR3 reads TGTGCCAGCAGTTTATTTAGCGGTACCTACAATGAGCAGTTCTTC. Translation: CASSLFSGTYNEQFF.

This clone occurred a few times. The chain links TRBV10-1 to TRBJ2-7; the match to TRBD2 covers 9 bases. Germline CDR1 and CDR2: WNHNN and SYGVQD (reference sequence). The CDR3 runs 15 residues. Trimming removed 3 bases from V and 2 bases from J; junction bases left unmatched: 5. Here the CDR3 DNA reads TGCGCCAGCAGTGACCGTCTAGCGGGGACCTACGAGCAGTACTTC. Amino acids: CASSDRLAGTYEQYF.

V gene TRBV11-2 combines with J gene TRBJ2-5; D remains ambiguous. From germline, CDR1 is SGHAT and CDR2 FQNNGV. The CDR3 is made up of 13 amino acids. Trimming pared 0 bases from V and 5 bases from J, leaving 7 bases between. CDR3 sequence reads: CASSLDPGETQYF. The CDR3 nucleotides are TGTGCCAGCAGCTTAGATCCCGGGGAGACCCAGTACTTC.

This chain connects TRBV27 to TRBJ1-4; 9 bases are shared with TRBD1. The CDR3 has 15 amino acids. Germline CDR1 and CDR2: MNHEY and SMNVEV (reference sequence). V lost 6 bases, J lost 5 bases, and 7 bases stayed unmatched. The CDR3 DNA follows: TGTGCCAGCAGGACCCCCGGGACAGGGAATGAAAAACTGTTTTTT. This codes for CASRTPGTGNEKLFF.

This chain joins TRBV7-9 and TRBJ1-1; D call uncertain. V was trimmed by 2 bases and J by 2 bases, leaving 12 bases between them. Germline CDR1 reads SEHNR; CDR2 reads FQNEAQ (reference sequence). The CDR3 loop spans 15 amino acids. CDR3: CASSLRPGPNTEAFF. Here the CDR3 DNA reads TGTGCCAGCAGCTTACGGCCAGGCCCTAACACTGAAGCTTTCTTT.

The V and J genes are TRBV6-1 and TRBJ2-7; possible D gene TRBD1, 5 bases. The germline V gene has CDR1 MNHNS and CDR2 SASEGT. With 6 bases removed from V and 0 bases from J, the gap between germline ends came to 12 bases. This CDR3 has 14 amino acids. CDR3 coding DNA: TGTGCCAGCAGGTGGGGCCAGGGCTCCTACGAGCAGTACTTC. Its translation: CASRWGQGSYEQYF.

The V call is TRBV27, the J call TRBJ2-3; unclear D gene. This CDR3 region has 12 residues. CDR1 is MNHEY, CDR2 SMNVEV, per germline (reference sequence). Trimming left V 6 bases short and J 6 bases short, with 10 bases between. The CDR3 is CASRSQSDTQYF. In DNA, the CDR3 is TGTGCCAGCAGGTCACAGTCCGATACGCAGTATTTT.